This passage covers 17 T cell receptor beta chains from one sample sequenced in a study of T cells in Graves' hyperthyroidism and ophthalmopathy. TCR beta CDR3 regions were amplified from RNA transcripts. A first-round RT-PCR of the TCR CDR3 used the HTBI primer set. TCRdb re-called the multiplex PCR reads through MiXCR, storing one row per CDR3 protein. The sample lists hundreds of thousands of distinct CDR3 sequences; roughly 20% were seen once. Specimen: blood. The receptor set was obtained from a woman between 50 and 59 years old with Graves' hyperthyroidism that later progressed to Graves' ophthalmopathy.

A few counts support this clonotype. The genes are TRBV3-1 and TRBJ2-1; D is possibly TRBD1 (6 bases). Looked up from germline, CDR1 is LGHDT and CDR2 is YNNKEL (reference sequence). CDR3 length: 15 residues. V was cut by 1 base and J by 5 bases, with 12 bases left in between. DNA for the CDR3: TGTGCCAGCAGCCAAGTGGACTCAGGGGACAATGAGCAGTTCTTC. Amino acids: CASSQVDSGDNEQFF.

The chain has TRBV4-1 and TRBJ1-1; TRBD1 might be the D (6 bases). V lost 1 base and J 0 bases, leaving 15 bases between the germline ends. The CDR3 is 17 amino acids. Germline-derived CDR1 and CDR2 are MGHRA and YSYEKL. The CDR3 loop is CASSQAQGLWMNTEAFF. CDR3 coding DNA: TGCGCCAGCAGCCAAGCTCAGGGGTTGTGGATGAACACTGAAGCTTTCTTT.

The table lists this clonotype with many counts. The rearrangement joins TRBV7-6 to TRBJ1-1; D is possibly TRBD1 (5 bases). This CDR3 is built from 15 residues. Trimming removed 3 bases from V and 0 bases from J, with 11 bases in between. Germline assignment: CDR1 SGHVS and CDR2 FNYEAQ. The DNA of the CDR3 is TGTGCCAGCAGCTTGGGGGAGGGGCTGAACACTGAAGCTTTCTTT. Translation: CASSLGEGLNTEAFF.

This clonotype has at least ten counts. CDR3 loop: CASSTSGAGAIGQPQHF. Here the CDR3 DNA reads TGTGCCAGCAGTACCAGCGGGGCGGGGGCTATAGGACAGCCCCAGCATTTT. J is TRBJ1-5 and V is TRBV12-3 or TRBV12-4; weak D call: TRBD1 (6 bases). The CDR3 extends over 17 amino acids. V gave up 5 bases and J gave up 7 bases, with 24 bases separating them.

CDR3 loop: CASSTRTGEAFF. As DNA, the CDR3 is TGTGCCAGCAGCACACGGACAGGGGAAGCTTTCTTT. The chain couples TRBV7-6 to TRBJ1-1; TRBD1 agrees at 8 bases. Trimming cost V 5 bases and J 8 bases; bases outside gene matches: 4. Germline assignment: CDR1 SGHVS and CDR2 FNYEAQ. CDR3 length: 12 amino acids.

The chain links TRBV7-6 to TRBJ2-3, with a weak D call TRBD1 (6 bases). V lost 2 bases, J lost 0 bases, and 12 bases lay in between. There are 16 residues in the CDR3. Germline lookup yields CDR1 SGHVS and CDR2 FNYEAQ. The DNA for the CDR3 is TGTGCCAGCAGCTTAAAGGCAGGGGCAAGCACAGATACGCAGTATTTT. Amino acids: CASSLKAGASTDTQYF. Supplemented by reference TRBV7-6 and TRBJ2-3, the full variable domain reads GAGVSQSPRYKVTKRGQDVALRCDPISGHVSLYWYRQALGQGPEFLTYFNYEAQQDKSGLPNDRFSAERPEGSISTLTIQRTEQRDSAMYRCASSLKAGASTDTQYFGPGTRLTVL.

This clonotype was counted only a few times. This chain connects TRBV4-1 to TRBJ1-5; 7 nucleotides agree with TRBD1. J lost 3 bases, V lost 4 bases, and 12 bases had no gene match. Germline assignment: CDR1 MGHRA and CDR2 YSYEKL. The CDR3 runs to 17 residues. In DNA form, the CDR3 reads TGCGCCAGCAGCCGGGGGGGAGGGGGCGCTGACAATCAGCCCCAGCATTTT. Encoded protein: CASSRGGGGADNQPQHF.

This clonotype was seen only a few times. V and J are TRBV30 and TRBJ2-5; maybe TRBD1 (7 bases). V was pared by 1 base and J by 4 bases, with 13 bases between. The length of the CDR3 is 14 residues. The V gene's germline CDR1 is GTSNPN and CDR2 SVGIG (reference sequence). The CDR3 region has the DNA TGTGCCTGGAGTGGCGGGACAGAGAGAGAGACCCAGTACTTC. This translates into CAWSGGTERETQYF.

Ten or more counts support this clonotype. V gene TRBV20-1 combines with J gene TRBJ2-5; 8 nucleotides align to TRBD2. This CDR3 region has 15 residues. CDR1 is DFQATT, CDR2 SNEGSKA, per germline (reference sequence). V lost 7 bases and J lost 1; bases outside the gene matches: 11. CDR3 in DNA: TGCAGTGGCCGGAACGGCGGGGGGAGCCAAGAGACCCAGTACTTC. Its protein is CSGRNGGGSQETQYF.

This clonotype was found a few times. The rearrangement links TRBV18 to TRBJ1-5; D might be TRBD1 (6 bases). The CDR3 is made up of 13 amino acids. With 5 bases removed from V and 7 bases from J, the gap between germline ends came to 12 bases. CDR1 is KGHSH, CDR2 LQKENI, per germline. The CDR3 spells CASSEQGGQPQHF. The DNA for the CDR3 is TGTGCCAGCTCAGAACAGGGTGGACAGCCCCAGCATTTT.

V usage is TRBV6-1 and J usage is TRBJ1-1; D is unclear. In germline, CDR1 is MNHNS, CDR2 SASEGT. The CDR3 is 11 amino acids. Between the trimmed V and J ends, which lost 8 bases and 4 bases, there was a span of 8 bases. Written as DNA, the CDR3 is TGTGCCAGCGGGTGGGTCACTGAAGCTTTCTTT. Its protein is CASGWVTEAFF.

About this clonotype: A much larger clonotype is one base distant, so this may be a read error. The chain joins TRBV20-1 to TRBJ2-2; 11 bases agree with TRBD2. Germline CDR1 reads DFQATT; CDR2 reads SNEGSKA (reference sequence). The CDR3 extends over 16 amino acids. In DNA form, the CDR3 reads TGCAGTGCTAGAACCCTAGCGGGGGGAAACACCGGGGGGCTGTTTTTT. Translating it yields CSARTLAGGNTGGLFF.

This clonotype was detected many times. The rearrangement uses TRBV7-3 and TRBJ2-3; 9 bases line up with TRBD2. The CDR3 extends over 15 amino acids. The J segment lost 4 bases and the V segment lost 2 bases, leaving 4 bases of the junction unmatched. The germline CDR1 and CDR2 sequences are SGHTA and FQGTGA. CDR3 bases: TGTGCCAGCAGCTTACAGCGGGGGGCTCCAGATACGCAGTATTTT. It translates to CASSLQRGAPDTQYF.

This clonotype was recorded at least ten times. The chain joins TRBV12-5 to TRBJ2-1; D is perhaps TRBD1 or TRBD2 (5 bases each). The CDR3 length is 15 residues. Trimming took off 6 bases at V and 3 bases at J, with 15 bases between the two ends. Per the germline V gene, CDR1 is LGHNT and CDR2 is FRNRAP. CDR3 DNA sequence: TGTGCTAGTGGCCCAGGGTGGGGAGACTACAATGAGCAGTTCTTC. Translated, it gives CASGPGWGDYNEQFF.

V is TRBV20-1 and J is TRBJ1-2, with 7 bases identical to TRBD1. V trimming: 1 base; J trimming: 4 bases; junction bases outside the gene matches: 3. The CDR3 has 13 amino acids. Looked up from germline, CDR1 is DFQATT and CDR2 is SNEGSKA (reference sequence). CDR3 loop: CSARATGAYGYTF. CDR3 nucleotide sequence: TGCAGTGCTAGAGCAACAGGGGCCTATGGCTACACCTTC.

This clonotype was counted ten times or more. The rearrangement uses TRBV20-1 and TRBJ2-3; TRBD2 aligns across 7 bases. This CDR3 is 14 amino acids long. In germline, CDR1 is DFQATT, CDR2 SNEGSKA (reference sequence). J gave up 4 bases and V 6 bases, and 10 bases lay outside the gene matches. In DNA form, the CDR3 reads TGCAGTGCCACGAGACCGGGGGGACCAGATACGCAGTATTTT. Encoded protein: CSATRPGGPDTQYF.

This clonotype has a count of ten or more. In nucleotides, the CDR3 is TGTGCCAGCAGCTTAGAAAGGGGGGGGGTCAATGAGCAGTTCTTC. This encodes CASSLERGGVNEQFF. This chain joins TRBV11-2 and TRBJ2-1, with D tentatively TRBD2 (7 bases). CDR1 is SGHAT, CDR2 FQNNGV, per germline. The ends were cut back, 0 bases at V and 6 bases at J, with 12 bases in the middle. This CDR3 contains 15 residues.